The entry below describes one T cell receptor (beta chain). The target antigen is unknown. The primer mix had 60 Vbeta and 13 Jbeta primers. This table comes from immunoSEQ multiplex PCR, and its TCRdb copy is limited to in-frame clones, with some not included. The sample consists of roughly 250,000 clones, about 83% of them appearing once. This entry is derived from a study of cytomegalovirus exposure and HLA in healthy donors. About the study: Genetic ancestry analysis placed around 76% of the approximately 400 donors that were genotyped in the Caucasian-associated cluster. Overall study findings and caveats: Excluded: some indistinguishable V segments such as TRBV6-2 and TRBV6-3. In vitro assays verified that three CMV-associated chains recognized CMV antigens specifically. Later, TCR association rates were found to vary by HLA locus, highest for DRB1 and lowest for HLA-C.

The CDR3 runs 16 residues. Germline CDR1 and CDR2: MDHEN and SYDVKM. J lost 1 base, V lost 5 bases, and 7 bases had no gene match. This chain joins TRBV28 and TRBJ1-5; 8 bases align to TRBD1. The clonotype was recovered from a middle-aged woman in good health and CMV-seropositive. The sequenced sample was PBMCs. The CDR3 coding sequence is TGTGCCAGCAGTCTCCGGACAGGGTGGAGCAATCAGCCCCAGCATTTT. Translation gives CASSLRTGWSNQPQHF.